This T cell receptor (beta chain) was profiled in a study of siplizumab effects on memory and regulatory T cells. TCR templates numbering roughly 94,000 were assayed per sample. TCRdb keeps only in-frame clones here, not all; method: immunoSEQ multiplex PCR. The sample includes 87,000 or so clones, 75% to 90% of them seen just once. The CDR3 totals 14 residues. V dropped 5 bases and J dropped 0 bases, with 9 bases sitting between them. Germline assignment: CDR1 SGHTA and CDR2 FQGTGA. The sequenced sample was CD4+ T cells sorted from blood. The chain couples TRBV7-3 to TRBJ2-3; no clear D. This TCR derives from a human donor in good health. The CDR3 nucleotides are TGTGCCAGCAGCCTCTCCGACAGCACAGATACGCAGTATTTT. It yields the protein CASSLSDSTDTQYF.